This TCR beta chain comes out of a study of graft-versus-host responses after intestinal transplantation. On the study more broadly: Recipients were given multivisceral, liver-intestinal, or isolated intestinal transplants. Once they had received anti-thymocyte globulin induction, all recipients took tacrolimus and steroids for approximately three years. The study's findings and limits: High graft-versus-host to host-versus-graft clonal ratios were found in allografts of patients who had graft-donor T cell macrochimerism. Maximum circulating GvH clone levels tracked with early post-transplant HvG decreases.

Notes on this clone: What it binds is not known.

The repertoire was sequenced with immunoSEQ multiplex PCR; TCRdb's copy has only in-frame clones and lacks some. The table records 23,000 or so clones, approximately 91% of them present only once. The V segment lost 5 bases and the J segment 1 base; nucleotides outside the gene matches: 10. CDR3 length: 16 amino acids. Germline assignment: CDR1 LNHDA and CDR2 SQIVND (reference sequence). The chain recombines TRBV19 with TRBJ2-7; TRBD1 agrees at 8 bases. The receptor was derived from a human patient who received an intestinal transplant, so some T cells may come from the graft donor. This sample comprised PBMCs, obtained just over 38 days after intestinal transplant. The CDR3 sequence is CASSGPEGQGSYEQYF. CDR3 in DNA: TGTGCCAGTAGTGGCCCGGAAGGACAGGGATCCTACGAGCAGTACTTC.